This T cell receptor (beta chain) was obtained from a study of blood T cells in healthy people across ages. Study-level findings and limits: Higher diversity, along with more naive CD4+ cells, distinguished long-lived donors from aged donors.

Sample-barcoded 5' priming and a J-beta primer mix drove a second PCR of roughly 7 to 11 cycles. TCRdb itself ran the 5' RACE reads through MiXCR, one entry per CDR3 protein. The sample has around 1,800,000 distinct CDR3 sequences, 30% to 40% seen once. Details on this clonotype: Its target is unknown.

Specimen: blood. The clonotype comes from a human donor in good health.

The DNA for the CDR3 is TGCAGCGTTGAAGTACTAGCGGGGGGGCCCACAGATACGCAGTATTTT. This codes for CSVEVLAGGPTDTQYF. The rearrangement uses TRBV29-1 and TRBJ2-3; TRBD2 matches at 13 bases. Germline-derived CDR1 and CDR2 are SQVTM and ANQGSEA. The V segment lost 1 base and the J segment 2 bases; nucleotides outside the gene matches: 3. The CDR3 consists of 16 residues.